Listed below are T cell receptor beta chains from one sample, sequenced in a study of blood T cell repertoires in COVID-19. Data came from immunoSEQ multiplex PCR; TCRdb stores just in-frame clones and leaves some out. The sample shows about 350,000 clones, 70% to 90% of them seen only once. Sequences were obtained from PBMCs or T cells enriched from blood (not recorded which). Receptors originate from a woman aged 25 to 45 who had recovered from COVID-19. Both conserved end residues are part of each CDR3. Fields, in order: CDR3 length, clone size, V gene, J gene, D gene, CDR3 protein, CDR3 DNA. D genes are given only for firm matches. Size tells how often a clone was seen (once, few, many) or the class of an expanded clone, and some rows leave it out.

14,-,TRBV11-2,TRBJ2-5,TRBD2,CASSLILAGETQYF,TGTGCCAGCAGCTTAATACTAGCGGGGGAGACCCAGTACTTC
11,-,TRBV29-1,TRBJ1-1,-,CSVYSTGRAFF,TGCAGCGTTTATTCTACAGGGCGCGCTTTCTTT
17,-,TRBV5-1,TRBJ2-1,TRBD1,CASSSGTGVRTYNEQFF,TGCGCCAGCAGCAGCGGGACAGGGGTTAGGACCTACAATGAGCAGTTCTTC
19,-,TRBV28,TRBJ2-2,TRBD1,CASSSRLRQGSPTHGELFF,TGTGCCAGCAGTTCCCGATTGAGACAGGGGTCACCAACTCACGGGGAGCTGTTTTTT
16,-,TRBV5-6,TRBJ2-7,TRBD1,CASSSRDRVGSYEQYF,TGTGCCAGCAGCTCCCGGGACAGGGTAGGCTCCTACGAGCAGTACTTC
18,once,TRBV7-8,TRBJ2-3,TRBD2,CASSLATGLAVYTDTQYF,TGTGCCAGCAGCTTAGCCACAGGACTAGCGGTATACACAGATACGCAGTATTTT
14,-,TRBV11-2,TRBJ1-6,-,CASLGGAVRSPLHF,TGTGCCAGTTTGGGCGGGGCCGTAAGATCACCCCTCCACTTT
14,-,TRBV4-1,TRBJ2-7,-,CASSQDDSSYEQYF,TGCGCCAGCAGCCAAGATGACTCCTCCTACGAGCAGTACTTC
14,-,TRBV5-6,TRBJ1-5,-,CASSFHGFNQPQHF,TGTGCCAGCAGCTTTCACGGGTTCAATCAGCCCCAGCATTTT
16,once,TRBV7-8,TRBJ2-3,TRBD1,CASSLGGQGFTDTQYF,TGTGCCAGCAGCTTAGGGGGACAGGGTTTCACAGATACGCAGTATTTT
13,-,TRBV11-3,TRBJ2-3,-,CASSFEGGDTQYF,TGTGCCAGCAGCTTTGAGGGGGGGGATACGCAGTATTTT
11,-,TRBV2,TRBJ1-6,-,CATKQNSPLHF,TGTGCCACCAAACAGAATTCACCCCTCCACTTT
14,-,TRBV5-1,TRBJ1-2,TRBD1,CASSVGTGQDGYTF,TGCGCCAGCAGCGTGGGGACAGGGCAAGATGGCTACACCTTC
14,-,TRBV2,TRBJ2-3,TRBD2,CASSEGTSGGIGYF,TGTGCCAGCAGTGAGGGGACTAGCGGGGGGATAGGGTATTTT
12,-,TRBV30,TRBJ1-1,-,CAWSVGQPEAFF,TGTGCCTGGAGTGTTGGGCAGCCTGAAGCTTTCTTT
14,-,TRBV30,TRBJ1-4,-,CAWSVRTGHEKLFF,TGTGCCTGGAGTGTACGAACAGGACATGAAAAACTGTTTTTT
13,-,TRBV19,TRBJ2-1,-,CASSRGDYNEQFF,TGTGCCAGTAGTCGGGGTGACTACAATGAGCAGTTCTTC
14,-,TRBV21-1,TRBJ1-5,-,CASCGRPQYQPQHF,TGTGCCAGCTGCGGGCGGCCCCAATATCAGCCCCAGCATTTT
18,-,TRBV5-1,TRBJ2-2,TRBD1,CASSLIPKTGTLAGELFF,TGCGCCAGCAGCTTGATACCCAAGACAGGGACCCTCGCCGGGGAGCTGTTTTTT
18,-,TRBV4-1,TRBJ1-4,-,CASSQRMITGGANEKLFF,TGCGCCAGCAGCCAAAGAATGATAACGGGGGGAGCTAATGAAAAACTGTTTTTT
16,-,TRBV6-2/TRBV6-3,TRBJ2-1,TRBD2,CASSSLLAGELDEQFF,TGTGCCAGCAGTTCCCTACTAGCGGGGGAGTTGGACGAGCAGTTCTTC
10,once,TRBV29-1,TRBJ1-2,-,CSVEDLGYTF,TGCAGCGTTGAAGACCTAGGCTACACCTTC
13,once,TRBV5-6,TRBJ2-5,-,CASRVGAKETQYF,TGTGCCAGCAGGGTGGGGGCGAAAGAGACCCAGTACTTC
13,-,TRBV6-5,TRBJ1-6,-,CASSYEQGSPLHF,TGTGCCAGCAGTTATGAACAGGGTTCACCCCTCCACTTT
15,-,TRBV4-3,TRBJ2-2,-,CASGRLTIYTGELFF,TGCGCCAGCGGCCGACTGACTATATACACCGGGGAGCTGTTTTTT
15,-,TRBV19,TRBJ2-7,TRBD2,CASSLLAGGSYEQYF,TGTGCCAGTAGTTTGCTAGCGGGGGGATCCTACGAGCAGTACTTC